The 16 T cell receptor beta chains in this list originate from one sample, sequenced in a study of T-cell memory formation after mild COVID-19 (dated by TCRdb to 2020 to 2022). Library creation used 5' RACE. Instrument used: Illumina NovaSeq 6000. TCRdb trimmed the raw reads at Q25, called clones with MiXCR and kept productive beta chains. Each record represents a unique CDR3 protein, reported with the most common genes and DNA among its rows. The sample includes about 610,000 distinct CDR3 sequences, with 15% to 20% observed a single time. Clones ranked in the top ten supply around 8.1% of the sample. The sequenced sample consisted of PBMCs or a T cell subset sorted from them (not recorded which). Source of these receptors: an adult woman who had mild COVID-19 (a few samples of this study predate the infection). The sample titles of this study are shuffled in the database, so cell type and time point are left out; the donor was told from shared clones.

The chain employs TRBV7-3 and TRBJ1-6, with a weak D call TRBD1 (5 bases). The CDR3 has 14 residues. Trimming took off 4 bases at V and 9 bases at J, with 13 bases between the two ends. Germline V gives CDR1 SGHTA, CDR2 FQGTGA. CDR3: CASSSGPSGSPLHF. In DNA form, the CDR3 reads TGTGCCAGCAGCTCGGGACCGTCGGGTTCACCCCTCCACTTT.

This clonotype was counted many times. CDR3 nucleotide sequence: TGTGCCAGCAGCGTAGACCCCCCGTGGAGGGCTAACCAGTTCTTC. Its protein product is CASSVDPPWRANQFF. This chain uses TRBV9 with TRBJ2-1; TRBD2 is a possible D gene (6 bases). V lost 0 bases, J lost 13 bases, and 20 bases lay in between. The germline V gene encodes CDR1 SGDLS and CDR2 YYNGEE. This CDR3 is 15 amino acids long.

The table lists this clonotype with a few counts. This chain links TRBV20-1 with TRBJ2-1; D is perhaps TRBD1 or TRBD2 (6 bases each). The germline CDR1 and CDR2 sequences are DFQATT and SNEGSKA (reference sequence). V lost 7 bases, J lost 2 bases, and 24 bases lay in between. CDR3 length equals 17 residues. The CDR3 nucleotides are TGCAGTGTATCGCTAAGGGGGGCGGCGAGGCCCTACAATGAGCAGTTCTTC. This encodes CSVSLRGAARPYNEQFF.

This clonotype was observed a few times. J is TRBJ1-5 and V is TRBV24-1; TRBD1 agrees at 8 bases. CDR3 length: 17 amino acids. Germline V CDR1 and CDR2: KGHDR, SFDVKD. V lost 4 bases to trimming and J lost 3 bases; unmatched junction nucleotides: 10. The CDR3 DNA follows: TGTGCCACCAGTGACCCGTCACAGGGGGAATACAATCAGCCCCAGCATTTT. Translating gives CATSDPSQGEYNQPQHF.

This clonotype has a handful of counts. The V gene is TRBV27, the J gene TRBJ1-1; D gene uncertain. V dropped 5 bases and J dropped 4 bases, with 11 bases sitting between them. Germline V gives CDR1 MNHEY, CDR2 SMNVEV (reference sequence). The CDR3 has 13 residues. CDR3 sequence: CASSQFGSTEAFF. The DNA for the CDR3 is TGTGCCAGCAGTCAGTTCGGTTCCACTGAAGCTTTCTTT.

The V and J genes are TRBV4-1 and TRBJ2-1, with 13 bases fitting TRBD2. The trim removed 0 bases at V and 3 bases at J, leaving 2 bases unmatched. Germline V CDR1 and CDR2: MGHRA, YSYEKL. This CDR3 has 17 amino acids. CDR3 bases: TGCGCCAGCAGCCAAGAGGGGACTAGCGGGATCTACAATGAGCAGTTCTTC. Amino acid sequence: CASSQEGTSGIYNEQFF.

The chain is built from TRBV6-6 and TRBJ1-6; D might be TRBD1 (6 bases). The CDR3 is 16 amino acids. The V gene lost 2 bases and the J gene lost 3 bases, with 11 bases spanning the gap. CDR1 MNHNY and CDR2 SVGAGI come from the germline V gene (reference sequence). CDR3 coding DNA: TGTGCCAGCAGTTACGGAGGGGGGGACTATAATTCACCCCTCCACTTT. Encoded protein: CASSYGGGDYNSPLHF.

The rearrangement links TRBV10-3 to TRBJ1-1; D gene uncertain. CDR3 length equals 13 residues. CDR1 is ENHRY, CDR2 SYGVKD, per germline. V was pared by 7 bases and J by 0 bases, with 9 bases between. CDR3 DNA: TGTGCCATCACTCGACTGATGAACACTGAAGCTTTCTTT. Residues: CAITRLMNTEAFF.

The sample holds one count of this clonotype. The CDR3 nucleotides are TGTGCCAGCAGAGAGGCGGGAGGGATTAATGAGCAGTTCTTC. Encoded protein: CASREAGGINEQFF. The chain couples TRBV3-1 to TRBJ2-1, with TRBD2 matching 9 bases. Germline CDR1 and CDR2: LGHDT and YNNKEL (reference sequence). V shed 6 bases, J shed 7 bases, and the junction held 7 bases outside the gene matches. The CDR3 consists of 14 residues.

The chain uses TRBV7-9 and TRBJ1-1; D gene unclear. Trimming took off 5 bases at V and 3 bases at J, with 13 bases between the two ends. The germline gives CDR1 SEHNR, CDR2 FQNEAQ (reference sequence). This CDR3 has 14 amino acids. The CDR3, as DNA: TGTGCCAGCAGCGCACACACGAGGGACACTGAAGCTTTCTTT. Protein sequence: CASSAHTRDTEAFF.

The rearrangement joins TRBV2 to TRBJ2-1; tentatively, D is TRBD2 (6 bases). Germline-derived CDR1 and CDR2 are SNHLY and FYNNEI. The CDR3 is made up of 13 amino acids. Trimming took off 6 bases at V and 6 bases at J, with 12 bases between the two ends. The CDR3 protein is CASSWTTSNEQFF. CDR3 in DNA: TGTGCCAGCAGCTGGACTACTTCCAATGAGCAGTTCTTC.

This clonotype was seen more than once but under ten times. This sequence joins TRBV5-1 and TRBJ2-7, with 7 bases identical to TRBD1. The germline gives CDR1 SGHRS, CDR2 YFSETQ. V lost 4 bases and J lost 3; bases outside the gene matches: 10. This CDR3 has 15 amino acids. The DNA for the CDR3 is TGCGCCAGCAGCCTAACGGGGACAGCTTACTACGAGCAGTACTTC. This encodes CASSLTGTAYYEQYF.

The sample holds many counts of this clonotype. This chain joins TRBV4-1 and TRBJ2-2, with TRBD1 as a possible D gene (6 bases). V lost 4 bases and J 1 base, leaving 10 bases between the germline ends. Germline-derived CDR1 and CDR2 are MGHRA and YSYEKL. CDR3 size: 15 residues. CDR3 loop: CASSPGHLNTGELFF. In DNA form, the CDR3 reads TGCGCCAGCAGCCCGGGACACCTGAACACCGGGGAGCTGTTTTTT.

The chain couples TRBV3-1 to TRBJ1-2, with 8 positions matching TRBD1. Germline trimming cut 2 bases from V and 4 bases from J; bases unmatched to any gene: 6. Germline V gene lookup returns CDR1 LGHDT and CDR2 YNNKEL (reference sequence). This CDR3 contains 15 residues. The CDR3 DNA reads as TGTGCCAGCAGCCAACAGGGGGCGGGAGTCTATGGCTACACCTTC. Translated: CASSQQGAGVYGYTF. The complete variable domain, with remaining parts taken from reference TRBV3-1 and TRBJ1-2, reads DTAVSQTPKYLVTQMGNDKSIKCEQNLGHDTMYWYKQDSKKFLKIMFSYNNKELIINETVPNRFSPKSPDKAHLNLHINSLELGDSAVYFCASSQQGAGVYGYTFGSGTRLTVV.

The gene calls are TRBV7-2 and TRBJ2-5; the D is unclear. This CDR3 comprises 13 residues. Per germline, CDR1 SGHTA and CDR2 FQGNSA. Trimming removed 5 bases from V and 2 bases from J, with 9 bases in between. The CDR3 protein is CASSKVPQETQYF. CDR3 nucleotide sequence: TGTGCCAGCAGCAAAGTGCCGCAAGAGACCCAGTACTTC.

The V and J genes are TRBV29-1 and TRBJ1-2; D unresolved. CDR1 is SQVTM and CDR2 is ANQGSEA in the germline V gene. The CDR3 is 11 amino acids. V shed 2 bases and J shed 4 bases, with 5 bases lying between them. The CDR3 DNA follows: TGCAGCGTTGAATACAGCTATGGCTACACCTTC. Translating it yields CSVEYSYGYTF.